This TCR beta chain is from a study of blood T cell repertoires in COVID-19. At the level of the study: Acute and convalescent COVID-19 specimens originated in the United States, Italy and Spain. Sample material is recorded as cDNA or gDNA derived from T cells, B-cell-depleted T cells, or PBMCs.

CDR1 and CDR2 from the germline V gene are GTSNPN and SVGIG (reference sequence). The germline V and J ends were trimmed by 4 bases and 6 bases, with 15 bases remaining between them. The CDR3 has 13 residues. Per the original data handling: The assay estimated nucleated cells by amplifying reference gene primers. Sequenced by immunoSEQ multiplex PCR; TCRdb stores in-frame clones only, minus some. Clone size and the V and J calls come from that table; the DNA yielded D and trimming. The sample holds approximately 240,000 clones; 84% are singletons and the top ten take 2% to 2.5%. This clone was seen a few times.

The sequenced sample consisted of peripheral blood. This chain links TRBV30 with TRBJ1-1; D gene ambiguous. The clonotype was recovered from a woman between 55 and 75 years old with acute or convalescent COVID-19. Here the CDR3 DNA reads TGTGCCTGGAAGTCGTCAGGACTCGCTGAAGCTTTCTTT. As protein: CAWKSSGLAEAFF. Based on the CDR3 plus reference TRBV30 and TRBJ1-1, the full variable domain is SQTIHQWPATLVQPVGSPLSLECTVEGTSNPNLYWYRQAAGRGLQLLFYSVGIGQISSEVPQNLSASRPQDRQFILSSKKLLLSDSGFYLCAWKSSGLAEAFFGQGTRLTVV.